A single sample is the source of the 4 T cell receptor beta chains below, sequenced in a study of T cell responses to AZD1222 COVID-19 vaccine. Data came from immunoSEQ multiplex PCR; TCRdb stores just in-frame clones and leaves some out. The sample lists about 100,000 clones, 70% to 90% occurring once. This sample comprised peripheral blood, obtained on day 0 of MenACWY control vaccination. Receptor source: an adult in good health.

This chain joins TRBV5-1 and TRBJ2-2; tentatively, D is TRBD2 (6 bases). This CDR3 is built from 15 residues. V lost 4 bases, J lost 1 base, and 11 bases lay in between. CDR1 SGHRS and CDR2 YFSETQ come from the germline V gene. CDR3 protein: CASSPGSRNTGELFF. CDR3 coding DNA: TGCGCCAGCAGCCCCGGGAGTCGGAACACCGGGGAGCTGTTTTTT.

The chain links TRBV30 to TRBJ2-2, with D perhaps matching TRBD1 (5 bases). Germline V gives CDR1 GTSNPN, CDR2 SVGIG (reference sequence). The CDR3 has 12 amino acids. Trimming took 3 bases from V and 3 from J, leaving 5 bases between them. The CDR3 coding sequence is TGTGCCTGGAGCAGGGACACCGGGGAGCTGTTTTTT. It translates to CAWSRDTGELFF. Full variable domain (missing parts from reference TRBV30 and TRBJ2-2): SQTIHQWPATLVQPVGSPLSLECTVEGTSNPNLYWYRQAAGRGLQLLFYSVGIGQISSEVPQNLSASRPQDRQFILSSKKLLLSDSGFYLCAWSRDTGELFFGEGSRLTVL.

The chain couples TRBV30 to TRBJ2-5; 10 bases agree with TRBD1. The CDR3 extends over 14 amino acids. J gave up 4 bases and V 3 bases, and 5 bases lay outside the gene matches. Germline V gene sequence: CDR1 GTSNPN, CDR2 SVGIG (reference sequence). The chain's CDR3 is CAWRMGQGIETQYF. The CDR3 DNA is TGTGCCTGGAGGATGGGACAGGGGATAGAGACCCAGTACTTC.

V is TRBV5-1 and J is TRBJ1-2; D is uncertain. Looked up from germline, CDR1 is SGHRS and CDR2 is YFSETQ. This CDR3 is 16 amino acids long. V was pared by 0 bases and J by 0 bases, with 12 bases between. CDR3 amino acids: CASSLGEGNTNYGYTF. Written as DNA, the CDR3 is TGCGCCAGCAGCTTGGGTGAGGGAAATACTAACTATGGCTACACCTTC.